This TCR beta chain comes out of a study of CD8 T cells in ankylosing spondylitis. Study observations and caveats: Characteristic, it appeared, of ankylosing spondylitis blood was a TCR beta motif of several highly homologous variants. Earlier studies detected some motif variants in reactive arthritis synovial fluid and blood.

V was cut by 6 bases and J by 7 bases, with 22 bases left in between. Germline V gene lookup returns CDR1 SGDLS and CDR2 YYNGEE. The CDR3 extends over 15 amino acids. This clonotype was counted a few times. Its antigen remains unidentified. MiXCR, applied by TCRdb to the 5' RACE reads, yields one record per CDR3 protein. The table lists hundreds of thousands of distinct CDR3 sequences, around 19% of them singletons. The chain combines TRBV9 with TRBJ1-2, with D unresolved. The receptor comes from a male donor with ankylosing spondylitis or in good health (not recorded which). The specimen sequenced was blood, either unsorted or a sorted T cell fraction (not recorded which). The CDR3 DNA sequence: TGTGCCAGCAACCGCGGGTGGTCGGGTGGTAGTGGCTACACCTTC. Translated: CASNRGWSGGSGYTF. Looking up the rest from reference TRBV9 and TRBJ1-2 gives the full variable domain: DSGVTQTPKHLITATGQRVTLRCSPRSGDLSVYWYQQSLDQGLQFLIQYYNGEERAKGNILERFSAQQFPDLHSELNLSSLELGDSALYFCASNRGWSGGSGYTFGSGTRLTVV.